The rows below give T cell receptor beta chains drawn from one sample of a study of blood T cells in healthy people across ages. TCRdb re-called the 5' RACE reads with MiXCR, one entry per CDR3 protein. The sample carries 550,000 to 700,000 distinct CDR3 sequences, 27% recorded once. The source material was blood. The receptor set was obtained from a woman in her 70s in good health. Each CDR3 is given with its conserved first and last residue. A D gene is named only where the DNA matches it firmly. Size tells how often a clone was seen (once, few, many) or the class of an expanded clone, and some rows leave it out.

v_call	d_call	clone_size	j_call	cdr3_nt	cdr3_aa
TRBV9	-	few	TRBJ1-2	TGTGCCAGCAGCCCCGGCCCTCAGACGAACTATGGCTACACCTTC	CASSPGPQTNYGYTF
TRBV11-1	TRBD1	-	TRBJ1-6	TGTGCCAGCACCCCAGGGGGGAAAGGATCACCCCTCCACTTT	CASTPGGKGSPLHF
TRBV4-2	-	few	TRBJ1-1	TGTGCCAGCAGCCAAGGTCATGGGCAGCCAGTCACTGAAGCTTTCTTT	CASSQGHGQPVTEAFF
TRBV20-1	TRBD1	-	TRBJ1-2	TGCAGTGCTCCCCCGGGACAGCTCTCCGGCTACACCTTC	CSAPPGQLSGYTF
TRBV7-9	-	-	TRBJ2-5	TGTGCCAGCAGCTTAGTAGCGATGGAGACCCAGTACTTC	CASSLVAMETQYF
TRBV7-2	-	few	TRBJ1-1	TGTGCCAGCAGCTTAGGGTCAGGTCTTGGCACTGAAGCTTTCTTT	CASSLGSGLGTEAFF
TRBV7-9	TRBD1	-	TRBJ1-2	TGTGCCAGCAGCTACAGGGGGTTGAACTATGGCTACACCTTC	CASSYRGLNYGYTF
TRBV5-6	-	-	TRBJ2-3	TGTGCCAGCAGCTTAAGGGTGAAAGGGGGCTGGGGGGAACCCACAGATACGCAGTATTTT	CASSLRVKGGWGEPTDTQYF
TRBV4-3	-	few	TRBJ2-7	TGCGCCAGCAGCACAACAGACGGTTCCTACGAGCAGTACTTC	CASSTTDGSYEQYF
TRBV19	-	few	TRBJ2-4	TGTGCCAGTAGTCTCAGGGGAAAAAACATTCAGTACTTC	CASSLRGKNIQYF
TRBV7-8	TRBD1	few	TRBJ1-2	TGTGCCAGCAGCCGGAAGGACAGGAGTCTTAACTATGGCTACACCTTC	CASSRKDRSLNYGYTF
TRBV25-1	-	-	TRBJ2-1	TGTGCCAGCAGTGCCTGGGGGCAGGTAGGCAATGAGCAGTTCTTC	CASSAWGQVGNEQFF
TRBV7-9	-	-	TRBJ1-2	TGTGCCAGCAGCTTATGGGCCAGGGAGGACTATGGCTACACCTTC	CASSLWAREDYGYTF
TRBV12-3/TRBV12-4	TRBD1	-	TRBJ2-7	TGTGCCAGCAGTTCGACAGGGGCCTACGAGCAGTACTTC	CASSSTGAYEQYF
TRBV12-3/TRBV12-4	-	-	TRBJ2-2	TGTGCCAGCAGTTTGGGGCCCAACGCGAACACCGGGGAGCTGTTTTTT	CASSLGPNANTGELFF
TRBV11-3	-	-	TRBJ1-2	TGTGCCAGCAGCTTAGTTCGAGGGCAGGGCTACACCTTC	CASSLVRGQGYTF
TRBV5-1	-	-	TRBJ1-1	TGCGCCAGCAGGACGCAGGAGTTAGATGAAGCTTTCTTT	CASRTQELDEAFF
TRBV7-8	TRBD1	-	TRBJ2-7	TGTGCCAGCAGCTTAGCGCCGGGGACAGGGAAGGGCGAGCAGTACTTC	CASSLAPGTGKGEQYF
TRBV10-3	TRBD1	few	TRBJ1-4	TGTGCCATCGGTACAGGGGAAGAAAAACTGTTTTTT	CAIGTGEEKLFF
TRBV14	-	-	TRBJ2-7	TGTGCCAGCAGCCAAGACTTGGGCTACGGGCAGTACTTC	CASSQDLGYGQYF
TRBV16	TRBD1	-	TRBJ1-1	TGTGCCAGCAGCCGTCAGGGGGGGAACATTGAAGCTTTCTTT	CASSRQGGNIEAFF
TRBV4-3	-	few	TRBJ2-7	TGCGCCAGCACGAACCCTTATCCGGGCAGGGACTACGAGCAGTACTTC	CASTNPYPGRDYEQYF
TRBV6-2/TRBV6-3	TRBD1	-	TRBJ1-5	TGTGCCAGCACAGACCCTGGACAGGGCAATCAGCCCCAGCATTTT	CASTDPGQGNQPQHF
TRBV5-5	TRBD1	-	TRBJ1-4	TGTGCCAGCAGCAACCCAGGGGGCATGGGGGAAAAACTGTTTTTT	CASSNPGGMGEKLFF
TRBV20-1	-	few	TRBJ2-5	TGCAGTGCTCGGGTTACCCCAGAGACCCAGTACTTC	CSARVTPETQYF
TRBV7-9	-	few	TRBJ1-6	TGTGCCAGCAGCCCCGGGACCGGGCATCGAGCCCTCCACTTT	CASSPGTGHRALHF
TRBV20-1	TRBD2	-	TRBJ2-7	TGCAGCTTCATTAGATGGCTAGCGGGGGGGGTTTCCTACGAGCAGTACTTC	CSFIRWLAGGVSYEQYF
TRBV6-1	-	few	TRBJ1-2	TGTGCCAGCAGTGAAGTATATACGGGGAACTATGGCTACACCTTC	CASSEVYTGNYGYTF
TRBV20-1	TRBD1	-	TRBJ1-2	TGCAGTGCACAAGAGACAGGGGCAGGAGGAGGCTACACCTTC	CSAQETGAGGGYTF
TRBV20-1	TRBD2	few	TRBJ2-7	TGCAGTGCTAGTCTAGCGGGGCGGCACGAGCAGTACTTC	CSASLAGRHEQYF
TRBV24-1	-	few	TRBJ1-1	TGTGCCACCAGGCCCGGACGGGCCATGAACACTGAAGCTTTCTTT	CATRPGRAMNTEAFF
TRBV12-5	TRBD2	-	TRBJ2-1	TGTGCTAGTGGGGGGACTAGCGGGGAAACCTACAATGAGCAGTTCTTC	CASGGTSGETYNEQFF
TRBV14	-	few	TRBJ2-1	TGTGCCAGCAGTATTCAGGGGATGTCCCGGCAGTTCTTC	CASSIQGMSRQFF
TRBV29-1	-	-	TRBJ2-3	TGCAGCGTTAGGGGGACTTACCTCACAGATACGCAGTATTTT	CSVRGTYLTDTQYF
TRBV6-1	-	-	TRBJ2-5	TGTGCCAGCAGTGAAGCCTGGGCTGGGTTCTTC	CASSEAWAGFF
TRBV6-1	-	few	TRBJ2-1	TGTGCCAGCAGTTCCTTGTTTGAGGGGGTTGAGCAGTTCTTC	CASSSLFEGVEQFF
TRBV3-1	TRBD2	-	TRBJ2-1	TGTGCCAGCAGCCAAGGCGGGGGGTTAAACAATGAGCAGTTCTTC	CASSQGGGLNNEQFF
TRBV20-1	TRBD1	-	TRBJ2-5	TGCAGTGCTAGAGGAAACAGGGGCGGAGAGACCCAGTACTTC	CSARGNRGGETQYF
TRBV5-5	TRBD1	-	TRBJ1-1	TGTGCCAGCAGAACCGGGACAGGGGGCACTGAAGCTTTCTTT	CASRTGTGGTEAFF
TRBV4-1	-	-	TRBJ1-1	TGCGCCAGCAGCCAAGATCCCTTGAACACTGAAGCTTTCTTT	CASSQDPLNTEAFF
TRBV10-3	-	-	TRBJ2-3	TGTGCCATCAGCTCTCACACAGATACGCAGTATTTT	CAISSHTDTQYF
TRBV29-1	-	-	TRBJ2-5	TGCAGCGCTGTGCAGGGCCTAAAGACCCAGTACTTC	CSAVQGLKTQYF
TRBV9	TRBD1	-	TRBJ1-4	TGTGCCAGCAGCAACCGACAGGGACTGGATGAAAAACTGTTTTTT	CASSNRQGLDEKLFF
TRBV25-1	-	once	TRBJ1-2	TGTGCCAGCAGTGAATGGGGGGGAGACTATGGCTACACCTTC	CASSEWGGDYGYTF
TRBV6-6	TRBD1	few	TRBJ1-6	TGTGCCAGCAGTCCCCCCAGGGGGGCGGATTCACCCCTCCACTTT	CASSPPRGADSPLHF
TRBV5-1	TRBD1	few	TRBJ2-5	TGCGCCAGCAGCCGCAGGACAGGGCTAGAGACCCAGTACTTC	CASSRRTGLETQYF
TRBV7-9	TRBD1	-	TRBJ1-4	TGTGCCAGCAGCGGGACAGGGGATGGGAAACTGTTTTTT	CASSGTGDGKLFF
TRBV12-3/TRBV12-4	-	-	TRBJ1-1	TGTGCCAGCAGCCGAGGGTCTTCCGAAGCTTTCTTT	CASSRGSSEAFF
TRBV12-3/TRBV12-4	-	few	TRBJ1-5	TGTGCCAGCAGTTTGTTGGATCAGCCCCAGCATTTT	CASSLLDQPQHF
TRBV6-1	-	-	TRBJ1-2	TGTGCCAGCGGGGTCCGCCTCGGGGTCCTTAAAAATGGCTACACCTTC	CASGVRLGVLKNGYTF
TRBV19	TRBD1	once	TRBJ2-7	TGTGCCAGTAGTCGTGACAGGGTTTCCGAGCAGTACTTC	CASSRDRVSEQYF
TRBV5-1	-	-	TRBJ2-5	TGCGCCAGCAGCTTCCCTGACCAAGAGACCCAGTACTTC	CASSFPDQETQYF
TRBV6-5	-	-	TRBJ2-1	TGTGCCAGCAGGCAAAGCGGACCGTTGGATGAGCAGTTCTTC	CASRQSGPLDEQFF
TRBV11-3	-	few	TRBJ2-4	TGTGCCTGCAGCTCCGGGATTTCGGGAGACATTCAGTACTTC	CACSSGISGDIQYF
TRBV10-3	-	few	TRBJ2-5	TGTGCCATCAGTGAGTCAATAACCAGGGAGACCCAGTACTTC	CAISESITRETQYF
TRBV7-9	-	-	TRBJ1-1	TGTGCCAGCAGCTTAGCCGCAGGGGCTGAAGCTTTCTTT	CASSLAAGAEAFF
TRBV24-1	-	few	TRBJ1-2	TGTGCCACCAGTGATTTGAAGGGTAATGGCTACACCTTC	CATSDLKGNGYTF
TRBV29-1	-	few	TRBJ2-3	TGCAGCGTTGGCCCGGGACGGAGAACTAGCACAGATACGCAGTATTTT	CSVGPGRRTSTDTQYF
TRBV20-1	-	-	TRBJ1-5	TGCAGTGCTAGGTCCCCGGGTCAAACGAATCAGCCCCAGCATTTT	CSARSPGQTNQPQHF
TRBV7-2	TRBD1	-	TRBJ1-6	TGTGCCAGCAGCTTAGCGGGGGGAGGACAGGGGTATCTTGGACCCCTCCACTTT	CASSLAGGGQGYLGPLHF